Shown below are 27 T cell receptor beta chains from a single sample sequenced in a study of T cell responses to AZD1222 COVID-19 vaccine. The method was immunoSEQ multiplex PCR; TCRdb's version includes in-frame clones alone and lacks a portion of them. Found here are around 92,000 clones, about nine tenths of them singletons; the top ten hold 20% to 25%. The source was peripheral blood, collected on day 0 of AZD1222 vaccination. Receptor source: an adult in good health.

J is TRBJ1-1 and V is TRBV7-8; no firm D call. The CDR3 is made up of 12 amino acids. The ends were cut back, 5 bases at V and 5 bases at J, with 9 bases in the middle. Germline lookup yields CDR1 SGHVS and CDR2 FQNEAQ. The CDR3 here is CASSHTWTEAFF. In DNA form, the CDR3 reads TGTGCCAGCAGCCACACCTGGACTGAAGCTTTCTTT.

The chain joins TRBV6-5 to TRBJ2-1, with 7 bases matching TRBD2. The trim removed 4 bases at V and 1 base at J, leaving 1 base unmatched. CDR1 MNHEY and CDR2 SVGAGI come from the germline V gene. This CDR3 region has 14 residues. CDR3 residues: CASSSGGSYNEQFF. The CDR3 DNA sequence: TGTGCCAGCAGTTCCGGGGGGTCCTACAATGAGCAGTTCTTC.

The genes are TRBV5-8 and TRBJ2-5, with a weak D call TRBD2 (6 bases). V lost 9 bases to trimming and J lost 0 bases, with 12 bases between them. Germline V lookup: CDR1 SGHTS, CDR2 YDEGEE. CDR3 length equals 13 residues. CDR3 in amino acids: CATPRDYQETQYF. The CDR3 nucleotides read TGTGCCACCCCACGGGACTACCAAGAGACCCAGTACTTC.

In DNA form, the CDR3 reads TGTGCCAGCTCAGAGGGACAGGGACGCGAAGCTTTCTTT. Translation: CASSEGQGREAFF. This chain links TRBV18 with TRBJ1-1; 9 bases match TRBD1. The germline CDR1 and CDR2 sequences are KGHSH and LQKENI. Trimming cost V 5 bases and J 8 bases; bases outside gene matches: 6. CDR3 length: 13 amino acids.

The J gene is TRBJ1-1, the V gene TRBV2; a possible D gene is TRBD1 (5 bases). The germline V gene has CDR1 SNHLY and CDR2 FYNNEI. The CDR3 contains 11 residues. Trimming removed 7 bases at V and 9 bases at J, with 12 bases between. DNA for the CDR3: TGTGCCAGCACTACAGGACACAAAGCTTTCTTT. It codes for CASTTGHKAFF. Variable domain in full (rest from reference TRBV2 and TRBJ1-1): EPEVTQTPSHQVTQMGQEVILRCVPISNHLYFYWYRQILGQKVEFLVSFYNNEISEKSEIFDDQFSVERPDGSNFTLKIRSTKLEDSAMYFCASTTGHKAFFGQGTRLTVV.

This chain links TRBV5-1 with TRBJ1-2; maybe TRBD1 (5 bases). Germline CDR1 SGHRS, CDR2 YFSETQ. Deletions cut 3 bases from V and 2 bases from J, with 11 bases between. The CDR3 length is 14 residues. The CDR3 sequence: CASSYGTYNYGYTF. The CDR3 coding sequence is TGCGCCAGCAGCTACGGGACGTACAACTATGGCTACACCTTC.

The gene calls are TRBV28 and TRBJ1-1; D is undetermined. V shed 1 base and J shed 1 base, with 4 bases lying between them. The germline V gene encodes CDR1 MDHEN and CDR2 SYDVKM. The CDR3 length is 13 residues. CDR3 sequence: CASSLSTNTEAFF. The CDR3 DNA is TGTGCCAGCAGTTTATCGACGAACACTGAAGCTTTCTTT.

The chain combines TRBV6-5 with TRBJ2-7; D is possibly TRBD1 or TRBD2 (6 bases each). The V gene's germline CDR1 is MNHEY and CDR2 SVGAGI. CDR3 length: 15 amino acids. V was clipped by 0 bases and J by 4 bases, with 13 bases between them. CDR3 bases: TGTGCCAGCAGTTACTCGACTGGGGGGCTGTACGAGCAGTACTTC. Its protein is CASSYSTGGLYEQYF.

This sequence joins TRBV7-9 and TRBJ1-1, with no clear D. The CDR3 totals 15 residues. The germline V gene has CDR1 SEHNR and CDR2 FQNEAQ (reference sequence). The V end lost 8 bases, the J end lost 2 bases, and 18 bases lay between the germline ends. The CDR3 loop reads CASVKTETRNTEAFF. The CDR3 nucleotides read TGTGCCAGCGTAAAAACCGAGACAAGAAACACTGAAGCTTTCTTT. Variable domain in full (rest from reference TRBV7-9 and TRBJ1-1): DTGVSQNPRHKITKRGQNVTFRCDPISEHNRLYWYRQTLGQGPEFLTYFQNEAQLEKSRLLSDRFSAERPKGSFSTLEIQRTEQGDSAMYLCASVKTETRNTEAFFGQGTRLTVV.

The chain has TRBV6-5 and TRBJ1-3, with D unresolved. The CDR3 spans 14 residues. Looked up from germline, CDR1 is MNHEY and CDR2 is SVGAGI. V lost 6 bases to trimming and J lost 1 base, with 10 bases between them. The CDR3 DNA follows: TGTGCCAGCAGCCCCAGGTGGTCTGGAAACACCATATATTTT. Translated, it gives CASSPRWSGNTIYF.

The rearrangement joins TRBV11-2 to TRBJ1-6, with 9 nucleotides matching TRBD1. With 2 bases clipped from V and 10 bases from J, the junction kept 15 bases outside the gene matches. The CDR3 consists of 18 residues. Germline values: CDR1 SGHAT, CDR2 FQNNGV. In DNA, the CDR3 is TGTGCCAGCAGCTTAAGTATAAATGGACAGGGGTTCTACTCACCCCTCCACTTT. Translating it yields CASSLSINGQGFYSPLHF.

The rearrangement links TRBV7-2 to TRBJ1-1, with D possibly TRBD1 on 5 matching bases. V was shortened by 1 base and J by 8 bases, with 14 bases between the two germline ends. Germline lookup yields CDR1 SGHTA and CDR2 FQGNSA. The CDR3 extends over 14 amino acids. CDR3: CASSLVRGEEEAFF. CDR3 nucleotides: TGTGCCAGCAGCTTAGTAAGGGGTGAGGAGGAAGCTTTCTTT.

The genes are TRBV5-4 and TRBJ1-4, with unresolved D. Germline V gene data show CDR1 as SGHNT and CDR2 as YYREEE (reference sequence). Trimming took 0 bases from V and 0 from J, leaving 9 bases between them. The CDR3 consists of 16 residues. The DNA for the CDR3 is TGTGCCAGCAGCTTGGAGGGTATTGCAACTAATGAAAAACTGTTTTTT. Translated: CASSLEGIATNEKLFF.

The V gene is TRBV6-5, the J gene TRBJ1-3; tentatively, D is TRBD1 (6 bases). Per the germline V gene, CDR1 is MNHEY and CDR2 is SVGAGI. Trimming pared 6 bases from V and 0 bases from J, leaving 12 bases between. The length of the CDR3 is 15 residues. As DNA, the CDR3 is TGTGCCAGCAGCAGGGGTCCGAGCTCTGGAAACACCATATATTTT. Its protein product is CASSRGPSSGNTIYF.

V gene TRBV7-8 combines with J gene TRBJ1-1; the D gene is possibly TRBD1 (5 bases). This CDR3 is built from 14 residues. Germline V lookup: CDR1 SGHVS, CDR2 FQNEAQ. V gave up 3 bases and J gave up 3 bases, with 11 bases separating them. DNA of the CDR3: TGTGCCAGCAGCTTTTCGGTGGGGGACACTGAAGCTTTCTTT. It translates to CASSFSVGDTEAFF.

The chain combines TRBV4-3 with TRBJ2-5, with D possibly being TRBD1 (5 bases). Trimming removed 4 bases at V and 2 bases at J, with 8 bases between. This CDR3 has 13 residues. The germline V gene has CDR1 LGHNA and CDR2 YSLEER. DNA for the CDR3: TGCGCCAGCAGCCTGACAGCACAAGAGACCCAGTACTTC. This translates into CASSLTAQETQYF.

CDR3 region: CSIQLTRDRGSGNTIYF. In DNA form, the CDR3 reads TGCAGCATTCAATTAACCCGGGACAGGGGCTCTGGAAACACCATATATTTT. The chain carries TRBV29-1 and TRBJ1-3, with 10 bases identical to TRBD1. Trimming at V came to 8 bases and at J to 0 bases, leaving 13 bases not matched to a gene. The length of the CDR3 is 17 residues. The germline V gene encodes CDR1 SQVTM and CDR2 ANQGSEA.

The gene calls are TRBV4-3 and TRBJ2-1; D gene unclear. The CDR3 contains 16 residues. V lost 0 bases to trimming and J lost 8 bases, with 17 bases between them. CDR1 is LGHNA and CDR2 is YSLEER in the germline V gene. CDR3 bases: TGCGCCAGCAGCCAAGATTTTACAGTCAAGGGCCATGAGCAGTTCTTC. As protein: CASSQDFTVKGHEQFF.

The chain combines TRBV7-9 with TRBJ1-2; D gene ambiguous. The germline CDR1 and CDR2 sequences are SEHNR and FQNEAQ (reference sequence). This CDR3 spans 14 amino acids. With 2 bases removed from V and 5 bases from J, the gap between germline ends came to 12 bases. The CDR3 here is CASSLSIGEYGYTF. The CDR3 DNA reads TGTGCCAGCAGCTTATCCATCGGTGAATATGGCTACACCTTC. Full variable domain (outside the CDR3, taken from reference TRBV7-9 and TRBJ1-2): DTGVSQNPRHKITKRGQNVTFRCDPISEHNRLYWYRQTLGQGPEFLTYFQNEAQLEKSRLLSDRFSAERPKGSFSTLEIQRTEQGDSAMYLCASSLSIGEYGYTFGSGTRLTVV.

The gene calls are TRBV9 and TRBJ1-2; D unresolved. The CDR3 contains 14 residues. The V end was cut by 0 bases, the J end by 4 bases, with 10 bases between. Germline V gene sequence: CDR1 SGDLS, CDR2 YYNGEE. CDR3 sequence: CASSVDDTAYGYTF. The CDR3 DNA is TGTGCCAGCAGCGTAGATGACACAGCCTATGGCTACACCTTC.

V and J are TRBV7-9 and TRBJ1-4; D remains ambiguous. In germline, CDR1 is SEHNR, CDR2 FQNEAQ (reference sequence). The V and J ends lost 1 base and 7 bases respectively, with 10 bases between them. This CDR3 spans 14 amino acids. The CDR3 DNA sequence: TGTGCCAGCAGCTTAGAAGCGAGCGGTGAAAAACTGTTTTTT. This encodes CASSLEASGEKLFF.

CDR3 residues: CASSLTGYPYEQYF. In DNA form, the CDR3 reads TGTGCCAGCAGTCTTACAGGGTATCCCTACGAGCAGTACTTC. The chain employs TRBV6-5 and TRBJ2-7, with TRBD1 as a possible D gene (6 bases). The CDR3 runs 14 residues. Germline V lookup: CDR1 MNHEY, CDR2 SVGAGI. V lost 5 bases and J 2 bases, leaving 13 bases between the germline ends.

This CDR3 is CASSQKGTGNSPLHF. In DNA form, the CDR3 reads TGCGCCAGCAGCCAGAAAGGGACAGGGAATTCACCCCTCCACTTT. The V and J genes are TRBV5-1 and TRBJ1-6; 9 bases match TRBD1. This CDR3 is built from 15 residues. V trimming: 4 bases; J trimming: 7 bases; junction bases outside the gene matches: 6. Germline CDR1 SGHRS, CDR2 YFSETQ.

The V and J genes are TRBV5-6 and TRBJ1-4; 9 positions match TRBD1. The junction had 9 bases not matched to a gene; V was cut back by 3 bases and J by 9 bases. The CDR3 extends over 15 amino acids. Germline V gives CDR1 SGHDT, CDR2 YYEEEE. For the CDR3, the DNA is TGTGCCAGCAGCTCAGAGGGGACAGGGAATAAAAAACTGTTTTTT. Protein product: CASSSEGTGNKKLFF.

The rearrangement links TRBV6-6 to TRBJ1-1; a possible D gene is TRBD1 (6 bases). V lost 3 bases and J lost 1, with 15 bases in between. CDR1 is MNHNY, CDR2 SVGAGI, per germline (reference sequence). The CDR3 has 16 amino acids. The CDR3 spells CASSYTGFGENTEAFF. In nucleotides, the CDR3 is TGTGCCAGCAGTTATACAGGGTTCGGGGAGAACACTGAAGCTTTCTTT.

The rearrangement joins TRBV11-2 to TRBJ1-3; the D gene is possibly TRBD1 (5 bases). CDR3 length equals 16 residues. Germline V gene lookup returns CDR1 SGHAT and CDR2 FQNNGV. V gave up 5 bases and J gave up 2 bases, with 16 bases separating them. This chain's CDR3 is CASSARTPVTGNTIYF. Written as DNA, the CDR3 is TGTGCCAGCAGCGCCCGGACACCAGTTACTGGAAACACCATATATTTT.

Only a few counts were recorded for this clone. The chain has TRBV19 and TRBJ1-3, with no clear D. Deletions cut 7 bases from V and 0 bases from J, with 10 bases between. CDR3 size: 14 residues. Germline V gene sequence: CDR1 LNHDA, CDR2 SQIVND (reference sequence). DNA for the CDR3: TGTGCCAGTATGGAGCCGACCTCTGGAAACACCATATATTTT. Translation: CASMEPTSGNTIYF.